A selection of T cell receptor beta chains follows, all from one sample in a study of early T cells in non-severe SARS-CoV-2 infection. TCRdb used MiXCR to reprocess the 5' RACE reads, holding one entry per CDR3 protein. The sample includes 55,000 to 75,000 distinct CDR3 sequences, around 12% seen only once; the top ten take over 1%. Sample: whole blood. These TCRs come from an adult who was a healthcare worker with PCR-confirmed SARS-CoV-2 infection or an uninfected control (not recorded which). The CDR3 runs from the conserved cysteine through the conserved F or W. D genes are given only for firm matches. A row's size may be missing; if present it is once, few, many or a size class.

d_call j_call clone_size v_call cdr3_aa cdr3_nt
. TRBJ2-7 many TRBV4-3 CASSRKLGERYEQYF TGCGCCAGCAGCCGGAAGCTGGGTGAACGCTACGAGCAGTACTTC
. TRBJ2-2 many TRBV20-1 CSARDLNGQNTGELFF TGCAGTGCTAGAGACCTAAATGGACAGAACACCGGGGAGCTGTTTTTT
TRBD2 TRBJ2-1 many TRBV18 CASSHETGLAGPNEQFF TGTGCCAGCTCACATGAAACGGGACTAGCGGGACCCAATGAGCAGTTCTTC
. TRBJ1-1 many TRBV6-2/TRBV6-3 CASSYGLGLNTEAFF TGTGCCAGCAGTTATGGACTGGGATTGAACACTGAAGCTTTCTTT
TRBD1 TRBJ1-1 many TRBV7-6 CASSLGTGGAEAFF TGTGCCAGCAGCTTAGGGACAGGGGGAGCTGAAGCTTTCTTT
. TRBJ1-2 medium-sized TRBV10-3 CAIRKDYYTF TGTGCCATCAGGAAGGACTACTACACCTTC
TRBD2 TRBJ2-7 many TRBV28 CASSPHPVGPHSASGQYF TGTGCCAGCAGTCCACACCCGGTAGGCCCCCACTCTGCTAGCGGGCAGTACTTC
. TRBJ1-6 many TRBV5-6 CASSLFGQTNNSPLHF TGTGCCAGCAGCTTGTTCGGTCAGACTAATAATTCACCCCTCCACTTT
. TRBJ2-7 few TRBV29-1 CSVVGPYEQYF TGCAGCGTTGTGGGTCCCTACGAGCAGTACTTC
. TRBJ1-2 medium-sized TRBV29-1 CSVDRINYGYTF TGCAGCGTTGACCGAATTAACTATGGCTACACCTTC
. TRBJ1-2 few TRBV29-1 CSVEPRTANYGYTF TGCAGCGTTGAACCTAGGACAGCCAACTATGGCTACACCTTC
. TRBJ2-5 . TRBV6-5 CASSYSRGAGQETQYF TGTGCCAGCAGTTACTCCCGGGGGGCCGGTCAAGAGACCCAGTACTTC
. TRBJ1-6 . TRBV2 CASRGQQDSPLHF TGTGCCAGCAGAGGACAGCAGGATTCACCCCTCCACTTT
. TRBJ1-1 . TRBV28 CASRRQPNTEAFF TGTGCCAGCAGAAGACAGCCGAACACTGAAGCTTTCTTT
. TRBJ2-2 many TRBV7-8 CASSPRDVPNTGELFF TGTGCCAGCAGCCCGAGGGACGTTCCGAACACCGGGGAGCTGTTTTTT
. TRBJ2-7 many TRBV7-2 CASSPPASYEQYF TGTGCCAGCAGCCCTCCTGCTTCCTACGAGCAGTACTTC
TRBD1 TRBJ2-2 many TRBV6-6 CASRYFFDRANTGELFF TGTGCCAGCAGATATTTCTTTGACAGGGCGAACACCGGGGAGCTGTTTTTT
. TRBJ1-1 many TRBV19 CASSYQGGNTEAFF TGTGCCAGTAGTTACCAGGGTGGGAACACTGAAGCTTTCTTT
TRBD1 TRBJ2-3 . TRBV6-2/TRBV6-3 CASSYLDRAADTQYF TGTGCCAGCAGTTACCTGGACAGGGCAGCAGATACGCAGTATTTT
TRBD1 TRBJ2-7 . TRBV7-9 CASSPKTGPAEQYF TGTGCCAGCAGCCCAAAGACAGGGCCGGCCGAGCAGTACTTC
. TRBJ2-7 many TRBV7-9 CASSLVGRASYEQYF TGTGCCAGCAGCTTAGTCGGCAGGGCCTCCTACGAGCAGTACTTC
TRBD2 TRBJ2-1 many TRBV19 CASSMGLAGGEQFF TGTGCCAGTAGTATGGGGCTAGCGGGAGGAGAGCAGTTCTTC
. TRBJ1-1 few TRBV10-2 CASRKGPTSNTEAFF TGCGCCAGCAGAAAGGGGCCTACATCGAACACTGAAGCTTTCTTT
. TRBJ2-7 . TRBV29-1 CSGARGDEQYF TGCAGCGGCGCAAGGGGGGACGAGCAGTACTTC
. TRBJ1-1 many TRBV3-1 CASSQDLTGAFF TGTGCCAGCAGCCAAGACCTGACGGGGGCTTTCTTT
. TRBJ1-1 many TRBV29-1 CSTETNTEAFF TGCAGCACTGAGACGAACACTGAAGCTTTCTTT
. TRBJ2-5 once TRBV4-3 CASSQGATQYF TGCGCCAGCAGCCAAGGAGCGACCCAGTACTTC
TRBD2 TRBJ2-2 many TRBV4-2 CASSPRGDSGAAGELFF TGTGCCAGCAGCCCCAGGGGTGATAGCGGGGCCGCCGGGGAGCTGTTTTTT
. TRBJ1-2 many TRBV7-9 CASSRAYRDGYTF TGTGCCAGCAGCCGTGCCTACAGGGATGGCTACACCTTC
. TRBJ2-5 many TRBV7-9 CASSLGAGSGIETQYF TGTGCCAGCAGCTTAGGGGCCGGCTCGGGAATTGAGACCCAGTACTTC
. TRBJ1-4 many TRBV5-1 CASSLGGGEKLFF TGCGCCAGCAGCTTGGGCGGCGGAGAAAAACTGTTTTTT
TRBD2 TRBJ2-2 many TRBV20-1 CSAGTSGTFNTGELFF TGCAGTGCCGGGACTAGCGGGACCTTTAACACCGGGGAGCTGTTTTTT
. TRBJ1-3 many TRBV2 CASPDRSSGNTIYF TGTGCCAGCCCAGACAGATCCTCTGGAAACACCATATATTTT
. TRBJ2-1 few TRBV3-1 CASSLNAGSYNEQFF TGTGCCAGCAGCCTGAACGCGGGAAGCTACAATGAGCAGTTCTTC
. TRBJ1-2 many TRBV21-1 CASSKVGRDYGYTF TGTGCCAGCAGCAAAGTGGGCAGGGACTATGGCTACACCTTC
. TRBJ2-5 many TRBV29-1 CSVEDGGFFGGTQYF TGCAGCGTTGAAGATGGAGGCTTCTTTGGCGGGACCCAGTACTTC
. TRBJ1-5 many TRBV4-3 CASSQDVSQPQHF TGCGCCAGCAGCCAAGATGTTTCTCAGCCCCAGCATTTT
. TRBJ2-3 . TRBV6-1 CASLPGTWSTDTQYF TGTGCCAGCCTCCCCGGGACTTGGAGCACAGATACGCAGTATTTT
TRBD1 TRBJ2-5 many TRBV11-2 CASSTRTGEETQYF TGTGCCAGCAGCACCAGAACAGGGGAGGAGACCCAGTACTTC
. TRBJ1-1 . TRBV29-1 CSALSLSEAFF TGCAGCGCGCTTTCCCTTTCGGAAGCTTTCTTT
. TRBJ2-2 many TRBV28 CASSFGIAANTGELFF TGTGCCAGCAGTTTCGGCATAGCAGCCAACACCGGGGAGCTGTTTTTT
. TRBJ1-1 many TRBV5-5 CASSLAGGRWFEAFF TGTGCCAGCAGCTTGGCCGGGGGCAGATGGTTTGAAGCTTTCTTT
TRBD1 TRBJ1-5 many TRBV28 CATLDRGLGQPQHF TGTGCCACCCTAGACAGGGGGTTGGGTCAGCCCCAGCATTTT
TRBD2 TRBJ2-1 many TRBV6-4 CASSDSAGDYNEQFF TGTGCCAGCAGTGACTCGGCGGGAGACTACAATGAGCAGTTCTTC
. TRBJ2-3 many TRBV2 CASRKMTGDTQYF TGTGCCAGCAGAAAAATGACGGGAGATACGCAGTATTTT
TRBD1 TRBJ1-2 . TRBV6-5 CASSLRDRGIYGYTF TGTGCCAGCAGTTTGAGGGACAGGGGCATCTATGGCTACACCTTC
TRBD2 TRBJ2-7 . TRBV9 CASSVASGAYYEQYF TGTGCCAGCAGCGTCGCTAGCGGGGCCTACTACGAGCAGTACTTC
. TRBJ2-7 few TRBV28 CASSSSGTARYEQYF TGTGCCAGCAGTTCCTCCGGGACCGCCCGGTACGAGCAGTACTTC
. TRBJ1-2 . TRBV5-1 CASSLGGLNYGYTF TGCGCCAGCAGCTTGGGAGGGCTCAACTATGGCTACACCTTC